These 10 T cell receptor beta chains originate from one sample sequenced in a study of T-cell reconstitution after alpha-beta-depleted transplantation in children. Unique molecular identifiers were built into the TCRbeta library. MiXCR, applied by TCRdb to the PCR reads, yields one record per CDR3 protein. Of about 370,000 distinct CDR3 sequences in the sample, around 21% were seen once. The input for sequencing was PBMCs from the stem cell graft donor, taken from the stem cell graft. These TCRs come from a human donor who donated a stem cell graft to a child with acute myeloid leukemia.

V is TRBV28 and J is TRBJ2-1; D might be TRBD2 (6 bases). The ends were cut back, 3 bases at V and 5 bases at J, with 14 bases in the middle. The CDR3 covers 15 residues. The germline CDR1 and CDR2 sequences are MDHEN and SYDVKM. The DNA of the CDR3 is TGTGCCAGCAGTTTGTGGGACGGGGGAAACAATGAGCAGTTCTTC. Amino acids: CASSLWDGGNNEQFF. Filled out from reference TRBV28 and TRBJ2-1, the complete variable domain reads DVKVTQSSRYLVKRTGEKVFLECVQDMDHENMFWYRQDPGLGLRLIYFSYDVKMKEKGDIPEGYSVSREKKERFSLILESASTNQTSMYLCASSLWDGGNNEQFFGPGTRLTVL.

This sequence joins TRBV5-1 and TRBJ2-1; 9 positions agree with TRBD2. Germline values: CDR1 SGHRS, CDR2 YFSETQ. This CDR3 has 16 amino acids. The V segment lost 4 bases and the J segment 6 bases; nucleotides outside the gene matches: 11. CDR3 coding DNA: TGCGCCAGCAGCCCCCTTCCGGGACTAGCCCTCAATGAGCAGTTCTTC. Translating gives CASSPLPGLALNEQFF.

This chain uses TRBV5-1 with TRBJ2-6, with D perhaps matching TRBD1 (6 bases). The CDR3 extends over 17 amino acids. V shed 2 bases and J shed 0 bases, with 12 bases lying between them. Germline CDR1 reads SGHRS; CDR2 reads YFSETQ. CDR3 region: CASSFDRPSSGANVLTF. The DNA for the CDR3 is TGCGCCAGCAGCTTCGACAGGCCGAGCTCTGGGGCCAACGTCCTGACTTTC. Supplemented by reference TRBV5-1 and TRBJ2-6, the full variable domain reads KAGVTQTPRYLIKTRGQQVTLSCSPISGHRSVSWYQQTPGQGLQFLFEYFSETQRNKGNFPGRFSGRQFSNSRSEMNVSTLELGDSALYLCASSFDRPSSGANVLTFGAGSRLTVL.

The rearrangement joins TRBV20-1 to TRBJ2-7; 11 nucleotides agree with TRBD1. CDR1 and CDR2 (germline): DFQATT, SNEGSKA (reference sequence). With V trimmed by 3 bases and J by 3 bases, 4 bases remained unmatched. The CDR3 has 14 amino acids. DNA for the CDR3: TGCAGTGCTAGCGGACAGGGGGCCCACTACGAGCAGTACTTC. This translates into CSASGQGAHYEQYF.

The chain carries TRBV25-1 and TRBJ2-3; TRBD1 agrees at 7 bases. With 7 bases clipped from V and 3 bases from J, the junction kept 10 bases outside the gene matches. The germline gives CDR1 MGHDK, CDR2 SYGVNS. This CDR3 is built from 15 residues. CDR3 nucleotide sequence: TGTGCCAGCACTCATTCGACAGGGAGAACAGATACGCAGTATTTT. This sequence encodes CASTHSTGRTDTQYF.

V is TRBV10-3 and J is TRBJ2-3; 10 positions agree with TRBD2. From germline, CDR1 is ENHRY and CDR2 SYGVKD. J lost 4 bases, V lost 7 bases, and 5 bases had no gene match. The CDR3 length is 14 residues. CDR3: CAITKGLAADTQYF. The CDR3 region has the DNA TGTGCCATCACAAAAGGACTAGCGGCAGATACGCAGTATTTT.

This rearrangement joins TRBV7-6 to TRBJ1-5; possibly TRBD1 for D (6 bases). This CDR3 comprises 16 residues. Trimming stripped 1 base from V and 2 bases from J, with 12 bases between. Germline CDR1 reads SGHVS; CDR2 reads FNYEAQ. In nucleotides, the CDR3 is TGTGCCAGCAGCTTAGAACAGGGCAGGGGCAATCAGCCCCAGCATTTT. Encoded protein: CASSLEQGRGNQPQHF.

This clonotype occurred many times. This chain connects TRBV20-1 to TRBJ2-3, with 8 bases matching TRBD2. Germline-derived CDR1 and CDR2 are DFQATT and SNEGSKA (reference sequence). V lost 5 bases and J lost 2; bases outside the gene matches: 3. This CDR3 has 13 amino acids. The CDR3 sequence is CSAFSGATDTQYF. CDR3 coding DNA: TGCAGTGCTTTTAGCGGGGCCACAGATACGCAGTATTTT.

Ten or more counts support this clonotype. In nucleotides, the CDR3 is TGCGCCAGCAGCCAGCCGGCCATGGAGTCCTACGAGCAGTACTTC. Its protein is CASSQPAMESYEQYF. V usage is TRBV4-1 and J usage is TRBJ2-7, with no clear D. The germline V gene has CDR1 MGHRA and CDR2 YSYEKL. The CDR3 is 15 residues long. Trimming pared 3 bases from V and 1 base from J, leaving 13 bases between.

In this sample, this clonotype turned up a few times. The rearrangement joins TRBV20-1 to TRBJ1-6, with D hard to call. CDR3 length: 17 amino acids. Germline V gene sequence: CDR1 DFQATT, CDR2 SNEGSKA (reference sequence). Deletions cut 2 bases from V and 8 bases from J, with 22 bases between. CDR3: CSARSRVSWMEDSPLHF. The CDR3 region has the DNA TGCAGTGCTAGAAGTCGGGTGTCCTGGATGGAGGATTCACCCCTCCACTTT.